This record covers a single T cell receptor beta chain. The antigen remains unidentified. This specimen belongs to a study of a mutant IDH1 vaccine in newly diagnosed glioma. Whole-study context: Eight vaccinations reached patients in weeks 1, 3, 5, 7, 11, 15, 19 and 23. The start of vaccination came 4-6 weeks after radiotherapy alone, or with temozolomide cycles. The treated group averaged 40.4 years old and was about 62% male, approximately 38% female. Therapy received beforehand was radiotherapy, temozolomide, or both, with most patients given both.

The assay was immunoSEQ multiplex PCR, and TCRdb's table has in-frame clones only and misses some. The data contain tens of thousands of clones, approximately 90% of them singletons. The sample's time point: week 5, during vaccination. Vaccination comprised doses that each held 300 ug of mutant IDH1 20-mer peptide, plus topical imiquimod. This clonotype originated in a woman aged 40 to 50 with glioma. This specimen consisted of PBMCs, obtained from a glioma patient whose treatment included an IDH1 peptide vaccine.

The CDR3 region is CASSFRSRGEAFF. DNA of the CDR3: TGTGCCAGCAGTTTTAGGAGTAGGGGTGAAGCTTTCTTT. The chain uses TRBV27 and TRBJ1-1, with D perhaps matching TRBD1 (5 bases). This CDR3 is 13 amino acids long. V lost 3 bases to trimming and J lost 7 bases, with 12 bases between them. The V gene's germline CDR1 is MNHEY and CDR2 SMNVEV (reference sequence).